Each of the 26 T cell receptor beta chains below was sequenced from the same sample in a study of T-cell reconstitution after alpha-beta-depleted transplantation in children. Preparing the TCRbeta library involved the use of unique molecular identifiers. Each CDR3 protein gets one entry after TCRdb re-called the PCR reads with MiXCR. The data show about 27,000 distinct CDR3 sequences, roughly a sixth seen once. Sequencing used PBMCs, mostly from graft donor cells, obtained 60 days after TCRalphabeta/CD19-depleted stem cell transplant. All receptors derive from a male patient between 2 and 9 years old who had a stem cell transplant for acute lymphoblastic leukemia, so the T cells may come from the graft donor.

This clonotype was recorded at least ten times. The genes are TRBV7-8 and TRBJ1-1; possibly TRBD1 for D (6 bases). This CDR3 has 15 amino acids. The V end lost 5 bases, the J end lost 0 bases, and 13 bases lay between the germline ends. Germline CDR1 and CDR2: SGHVS and FQNEAQ. The CDR3 sequence: CASSLTGQMNTEAFF. The CDR3 DNA is TGTGCCAGCAGCCTCACTGGACAGATGAACACTGAAGCTTTCTTT.

The chain links TRBV28 to TRBJ1-3; 9 nucleotides align to TRBD1. Germline V gene data show CDR1 as MDHEN and CDR2 as SYDVKM. The CDR3 loop spans 14 amino acids. After removal of 5 bases from V and 2 bases from J, the junction contained 1 base not matched to a gene. The CDR3 nucleotides read TGTGCCAGCAGTCGGACAGGGGCTGGAAACACCATATATTTT. It translates to CASSRTGAGNTIYF.

In this sample, this clonotype turned up many times. The chain recombines TRBV11-3 with TRBJ2-1; 13 bases align to TRBD2. The ends lost 1 base at V and 3 bases at J; junction bases unmatched: 6. Germline V gene sequence: CDR1 SGHNT, CDR2 YENEEA. The CDR3 loop spans 18 amino acids. CDR3 nucleotides: TGTGCCAGCAGCTTAGTAGGGACTAGCGGGGAGATCTACAATGAGCAGTTCTTC. Translating gives CASSLVGTSGEIYNEQFF.

V usage is TRBV7-9 and J usage is TRBJ1-3; D may be TRBD1 (5 bases). Germline V gene lookup returns CDR1 SEHNR and CDR2 FQNEAQ (reference sequence). The CDR3 spans 16 residues. The V end was cut by 1 base, the J end by 0 bases, with 10 bases between. CDR3 protein: CASSLDRQTSGNTIYF. In DNA form, the CDR3 reads TGTGCCAGCAGCTTAGACAGACAGACCTCTGGAAACACCATATATTTT.

This clonotype was detected a few times. The chain's CDR3 is CASTLTGDHSEKLFF. As DNA, the CDR3 is TGTGCCAGCACCCTAACAGGGGACCACTCTGAAAAACTGTTTTTT. This chain uses TRBV28 with TRBJ1-4; the match to TRBD1 covers 7 bases. The length of the CDR3 is 15 residues. Germline CDR1 and CDR2: MDHEN and SYDVKM. The V segment lost 7 bases and the J segment 7 bases; nucleotides outside the gene matches: 12.

This clonotype has more than one count but fewer than ten. The V and J genes are TRBV20-1 and TRBJ2-7; D may correspond to TRBD1 or TRBD2 (5 bases each). CDR3 size: 15 residues. Trimming removed 2 bases at V and 3 bases at J, with 17 bases between. Germline V gene data show CDR1 as DFQATT and CDR2 as SNEGSKA (reference sequence). CDR3 amino acids: CSARKPGTDNYEQYF. The CDR3 DNA sequence: TGCAGTGCTAGAAAGCCCGGGACGGACAACTACGAGCAGTACTTC.

This clonotype was seen more than once but under ten times. This chain connects TRBV7-2 to TRBJ2-2; TRBD2 matches at 10 bases. The germline V gene encodes CDR1 SGHTA and CDR2 FQGNSA. V dropped 1 base and J dropped 6; count of bases not matched to a gene: 11. The CDR3 has 18 residues. CDR3 sequence reads: CASSLGFGASGSPGELFF. The CDR3 DNA reads TGTGCCAGCAGCTTAGGCTTTGGGGCTAGCGGGAGCCCCGGGGAGCTGTTTTTT.

J is TRBJ1-1 and V is TRBV7-2; D not resolved. The germline V gene encodes CDR1 SGHTA and CDR2 FQGNSA. This CDR3 region has 13 residues. Deletions cut 3 bases from V and 10 bases from J, with 15 bases between. CDR3 bases: TGTGCCAGCAGCTTCGTGTGGGATAAGGCAGCTTTCTTT. Residues: CASSFVWDKAAFF.

The chain recombines TRBV15 with TRBJ2-2; D is perhaps TRBD2 (5 bases). V lost 1 base and J lost 0, with 9 bases in between. The germline CDR1 and CDR2 sequences are LNHNV and YYDKDF (reference sequence). This CDR3 spans 16 amino acids. The CDR3 bases are TGTGCCACCAGCAGAGCTGGACTGGCGAACACCGGGGAGCTGTTTTTT. Encoded protein: CATSRAGLANTGELFF.

In its sample, this clonotype was seen many times. The J gene is TRBJ2-1, the V gene TRBV7-3, with 9 positions matching TRBD2. The CDR3 has 14 amino acids. The V gene's germline CDR1 is SGHTA and CDR2 FQGTGA. Losses at the gene ends were 4 bases for V and 10 bases for J; bases not matched to a gene: 8. In DNA form, the CDR3 reads TGTGCCAGCAGCTCAGGACTAGCGAATAGGGAGCAGTTCTTC. Translating gives CASSSGLANREQFF.

The chain couples TRBV6-1 to TRBJ1-1, with D maybe TRBD1 (6 bases). Trimming took off 3 bases at V and 0 bases at J, with 8 bases between the two ends. Germline CDR1 and CDR2: MNHNS and SASEGT. The CDR3 has 14 residues. The CDR3 spells CASSEGHMNTEAFF. Here the CDR3 DNA reads TGTGCCAGCAGTGAGGGACATATGAACACTGAAGCTTTCTTT.

In this sample, this clonotype turned up a few times. The chain recombines TRBV11-2 with TRBJ2-2, with D maybe TRBD2 (6 bases). The CDR3 sequence is 17 residues long. The germline V gene encodes CDR1 SGHAT and CDR2 FQNNGV. V dropped 2 bases and J dropped 4 bases, with 17 bases sitting between them. This CDR3 is CASSLSTARRGTGELFF. Written as DNA, the CDR3 is TGTGCCAGCAGCTTATCCACGGCGCGGCGGGGCACCGGGGAGCTGTTTTTT.

This clonotype was seen only a few times. V usage is TRBV10-3 and J usage is TRBJ2-7; D unclear. The germline gives CDR1 ENHRY, CDR2 SYGVKD. Trimming left V 2 bases short and J 2 bases short, with 4 bases between. The CDR3 has 12 residues. CDR3 sequence (DNA): TGTGCCATCAGTGAGACAACCTACGAGCAGTACTTC. It translates to CAISETTYEQYF.

This clonotype was picked up many times. V gene TRBV7-9 combines with J gene TRBJ1-1, with D maybe TRBD1 (5 bases). Germline V gene sequence: CDR1 SEHNR, CDR2 FQNEAQ (reference sequence). The CDR3 length is 17 residues. V dropped 1 base and J dropped 1 base, with 16 bases sitting between them. Here the CDR3 DNA reads TGTGCCAGCAGCTTAGGGGGCCGGGGGAGAGGGAACACTGAAGCTTTCTTT. Translation gives CASSLGGRGRGNTEAFF. The variable domain in full, completed from reference TRBV7-9 and TRBJ1-1, reads DTGVSQNPRHKITKRGQNVTFRCDPISEHNRLYWYRQTLGQGPEFLTYFQNEAQLEKSRLLSDRFSAERPKGSFSTLEIQRTEQGDSAMYLCASSLGGRGRGNTEAFFGQGTRLTVV.

This clonotype is medium-sized (0.01 to 0.1%) in the sample. V usage is TRBV27 and J usage is TRBJ2-2, with D unresolved. The CDR3 totals 14 residues. The germline CDR1 and CDR2 sequences are MNHEY and SMNVEV (reference sequence). V was shortened by 5 bases and J by 5 bases, with 12 bases between the two germline ends. The CDR3 sequence: CASSAGLGTGELFF. CDR3 sequence (DNA): TGTGCCAGCAGTGCCGGGTTGGGGACCGGGGAGCTGTTTTTT.

V gene TRBV20-1 combines with J gene TRBJ1-2; D not resolved. This CDR3 comprises 11 residues. V was cut by 3 bases and J by 8 bases, with 10 bases left in between. CDR1 and CDR2 from the germline V gene are DFQATT and SNEGSKA (reference sequence). CDR3 region: CSARVGNGYTF. As DNA, the CDR3 is TGCAGTGCTAGGGTAGGGAACGGCTACACCTTC.

The J gene is TRBJ2-7, the V gene TRBV7-2, with D perhaps assigned TRBD1 or TRBD2 (6 bases each). This CDR3 comprises 15 residues. The germline V gene has CDR1 SGHTA and CDR2 FQGNSA. Trimming removed 0 bases at V and 7 bases at J, with 16 bases between. The CDR3 nucleotides are TGTGCCAGCAGCTTAGCGCTGGGGGGCTTGGGAGAGCAGTACTTC. As protein: CASSLALGGLGEQYF.

This clonotype was observed a handful of times. The CDR3: CSAGGGFSTYEQYF. The CDR3, as DNA: TGCAGTGCTGGAGGGGGCTTCAGCACCTACGAGCAGTACTTC. This chain joins TRBV20-1 and TRBJ2-7; possible D gene TRBD1, 7 bases. Trimming left V 5 bases short and J 2 bases short, with 16 bases between. The CDR3 sequence is 14 residues long. Germline lookup yields CDR1 DFQATT and CDR2 SNEGSKA (reference sequence).

This clonotype turned up a few times. This chain connects TRBV7-2 to TRBJ2-7; a possible D gene is TRBD1 (6 bases). This CDR3 comprises 14 residues. Germline values: CDR1 SGHTA, CDR2 FQGNSA. V was trimmed by 5 bases and J by 2 bases, leaving 13 bases between them. The CDR3 nucleotides are TGTGCCAGCAGCGTCCGGGACACCACCTACGAGCAGTACTTC. Its protein product is CASSVRDTTYEQYF.

This clonotype was observed a few times. This sequence joins TRBV4-1 and TRBJ2-1; the match to TRBD2 covers 11 bases. V lost 4 bases to trimming and J lost 0 bases; unmatched junction nucleotides: 5. The CDR3 has 17 residues. In germline, CDR1 is MGHRA, CDR2 YSYEKL. Here the CDR3 DNA reads TGCGCCAGCAGCCTCCTTAGCGGGGGGGCCTCCTACAATGAGCAGTTCTTC. Translation: CASSLLSGGASYNEQFF.

The chain combines TRBV7-9 with TRBJ1-1, with 8 bases aligning to TRBD1. Germline loops: CDR1 SEHNR, CDR2 FQNEAQ (reference sequence). The CDR3 length is 17 residues. Germline trimming cut 4 bases from V and 0 bases from J; bases unmatched to any gene: 10. The CDR3: CASSSMPGQDMNTEAFF. CDR3 sequence (DNA): TGTGCCAGCAGCTCGATGCCGGGACAGGACATGAACACTGAAGCTTTCTTT. Variable domain in full (rest from reference TRBV7-9 and TRBJ1-1): DTGVSQNPRHKITKRGQNVTFRCDPISEHNRLYWYRQTLGQGPEFLTYFQNEAQLEKSRLLSDRFSAERPKGSFSTLEIQRTEQGDSAMYLCASSSMPGQDMNTEAFFGQGTRLTVV.

The chain links TRBV15 to TRBJ2-4; 7 nucleotides match TRBD1. The CDR3 consists of 15 residues. With V trimmed by 0 bases and J by 5 bases, 4 bases remained unmatched. Germline CDR1 and CDR2: LNHNV and YYDKDF (reference sequence). For the CDR3, the DNA is TGTGCCACCAGCAGAGATCAGGGACAGCAAAACATTCAGTACTTC. It encodes CATSRDQGQQNIQYF. The full variable domain, with the rest looked up from reference TRBV15 and TRBJ2-4, is DAMVIQNPRYQVTQFGKPVTLSCSQTLNHNVMYWYQQKSSQAPKLLFHYYDKDFNNEADTPDNFQSRRPNTSFCFLDIRSPGLGDTAMYLCATSRDQGQQNIQYFGAGTRLSVL.

The chain joins TRBV5-1 to TRBJ2-3, with a tentative D call TRBD2 (6 bases). The CDR3 totals 15 residues. Trimming pared 5 bases from V and 0 bases from J, leaving 13 bases between. Germline-derived CDR1 and CDR2 are SGHRS and YFSETQ. The CDR3 sequence: CASSRDGTSTDTQYF. DNA of the CDR3: TGCGCCAGCAGTAGGGACGGGACTAGCACAGATACGCAGTATTTT.

This clonotype occurred a few times. The chain links TRBV7-2 to TRBJ2-2, with D possibly matching TRBD2 (6 bases). There are 15 residues in the CDR3. V lost 5 bases and J lost 6, with 16 bases in between. CDR1 is SGHTA and CDR2 is FQGNSA in the germline V gene. The DNA for the CDR3 is TGTGCCAGCAGCATACTCGCCCGGAGGGCCGGGGAGCTGTTTTTT. Translating it yields CASSILARRAGELFF.

This clonotype was seen ten or more times. The gene calls are TRBV11-2 and TRBJ2-3; D is uncertain. V shed 5 bases and J shed 5 bases, with 11 bases lying between them. In germline, CDR1 is SGHAT, CDR2 FQNNGV. CDR3 length: 13 amino acids. DNA of the CDR3: TGTGCCAGCAGCCCCAGTCAAGTAGATACGCAGTATTTT. It is translated as CASSPSQVDTQYF.

The chain is built from TRBV6-5 and TRBJ2-3, with D tentatively TRBD1 (5 bases). The germline CDR1 and CDR2 sequences are MNHEY and SVGAGI. Trimming removed 2 bases from V and 1 base from J, with 13 bases in between. CDR3 length: 16 amino acids. DNA of the CDR3: TGTGCCAGCAGTTACCCCAGGGAAGGAGGCACAGATACGCAGTATTTT. It yields the protein CASSYPREGGTDTQYF.